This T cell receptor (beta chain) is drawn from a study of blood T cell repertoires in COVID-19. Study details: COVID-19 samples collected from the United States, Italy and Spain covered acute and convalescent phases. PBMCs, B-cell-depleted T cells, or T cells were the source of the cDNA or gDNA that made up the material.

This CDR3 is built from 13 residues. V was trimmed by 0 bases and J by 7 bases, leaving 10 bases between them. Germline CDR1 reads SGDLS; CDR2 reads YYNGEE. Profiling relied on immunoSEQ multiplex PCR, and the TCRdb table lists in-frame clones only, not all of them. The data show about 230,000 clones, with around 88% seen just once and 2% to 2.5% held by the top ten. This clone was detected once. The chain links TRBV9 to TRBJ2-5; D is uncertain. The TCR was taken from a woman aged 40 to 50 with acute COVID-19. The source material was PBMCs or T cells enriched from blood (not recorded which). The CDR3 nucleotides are TGTGCCAGCAGCGTAGGAGAGATCGGGACCCAGTACTTC. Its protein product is CASSVGEIGTQYF.